These 4 T cell receptor beta chains were sequenced from one sample in a study of blood T cell repertoires in COVID-19. The data were produced by immunoSEQ multiplex PCR, yet TCRdb's version contains in-frame clones alone and is incomplete. The table has about 120,000 clones, roughly 91% seen once; the top ten hold approximately 20%. Source material: peripheral blood. The origin of the receptors is a human donor with acute or convalescent COVID-19. The donor label of this sample is uncertain.

The J gene is TRBJ2-7, the V gene TRBV15; TRBD2 aligns across 11 bases. Germline assignment: CDR1 LNHNV and CDR2 YYDKDF (reference sequence). V lost 5 bases, J lost 3 bases, and 6 bases stayed unmatched. The CDR3 is 15 residues long. CDR3 in amino acids: CATSVAGGRVYEQYF. CDR3 nucleotide sequence: TGTGCCACCAGCGTAGCGGGAGGGCGCGTCTACGAGCAGTACTTC.

The chain links TRBV18 to TRBJ1-6, with D perhaps TRBD1 (6 bases). This CDR3 spans 14 amino acids. Germline CDR1 reads KGHSH; CDR2 reads LQKENI. Trimming stripped 3 bases from V and 7 bases from J, with 10 bases between. DNA for the CDR3: TGTGCCAGCTCACCCGCGGGGGCGAATTCACCCCTCCACTTT. It codes for CASSPAGANSPLHF.

The genes are TRBV7-8 and TRBJ2-3, with 8 bases that match TRBD2. The CDR3 is 15 residues long. CDR1 SGHVS and CDR2 FQNEAQ come from the germline V gene. The junction had 4 bases not matched to a gene; V was cut back by 1 base and J by 4 bases. CDR3 sequence (DNA): TGTGCCAGCAGCTTAGGAGCGGGAGCGGCAGATACGCAGTATTTT. This sequence encodes CASSLGAGAADTQYF. Full variable domain (missing parts from reference TRBV7-8 and TRBJ2-3): GAGVSQSPRYKVAKRGQDVALRCDPISGHVSLFWYQQALGQGPEFLTYFQNEAQLDKSGLPSDRFFAERPEGSVSTLKIQRTQQEDSAVYLCASSLGAGAADTQYFGPGTRLTVL.

This clone was recorded once. V is TRBV28 and J is TRBJ2-3; TRBD2 aligns across 8 bases. V shed 9 bases and J 2 bases; nucleotides not matched to a gene: 28. The CDR3 consists of 21 residues. Germline CDR1 reads MDHEN; CDR2 reads SYDVKM. The DNA for the CDR3 is TGTGCCAGACCACAATTGTTTACGGGAGGGACCCGAGGGGGGCCCACAGATACGCAGTATTTT. Translated, it gives CARPQLFTGGTRGGPTDTQYF.